This record looks at one T cell receptor (beta chain) sequence and its context. Its antigen is still unknown. Base qualities were left out, and no much larger clone turns up one base away. Library method: the immunoSEQ multiplex PCR assay. The multiplex PCR relied on a mix of 60 forward primers for TCR Vbeta segments and 13 reverse primers for TCR Jbeta segments. The CDR3 region of rearranged TCR beta genes was amplified from genomic DNA by a multiplex PCR assay. The Illumina HiSeq System was used to sequence the amplified TCR beta libraries as 87-base-pair reads. The original methods were these. A later analysis counted tens of millions of unique TCR beta chains across the 700 or so repertoires, and 9.5 million to 11 million of these chains were shared by at least two donors. Raw reads were error-corrected and collapsed into unique sequences by a nearest-neighbor algorithm in which closely related sequences were merged to remove PCR and sequencing errors. CDR3 sequences were aligned to IMGT reference sequences to assign V, D and J gene segments. For a sequence to be retained, at least a six-nucleotide match to both a V gene segment and a J gene segment was required. Rearrangements were called productive when the CDR3 lacked stop codons and stayed in frame with V and J; all others were non-productive. CDR3 was defined by IMGT convention, running from the second conserved V-encoded cysteine to the conserved J-encoded phenylalanine. In an earlier analysis of more than 550 of the donors, sequences lacking an unambiguous match to a single V gene segment were excluded. In an earlier analysis of approximately 590 of the donors, V segments were called functional above 56.7% productive rearrangements and were called segregating when the between-donor standard deviation exceeded 5%. A statistical classification framework was built to diagnose cytomegalovirus status from the catalog of TCR beta chain sequences. A later analysis assigned V and J genes by comparing TCR nucleotide sequences with IMGT/GENE-DB human TR gene sequences. The TCRdist pipeline was used in a later analysis to assign CDR3 sequences and most-parsimonious VDJ recombination scenarios. In a later analysis, each TCR beta chain was defined by its CDR3 amino acid sequence together with its V-gene family, and reads lacking a unique V-gene family were excluded. A later analysis removed 500 to 600 highly shared, low-generation-probability nucleotide sequences to deal with suspected cross-contamination and a sequencing artifact. A later analysis calculated a clonal expansion index for each public chain from normalized within-repertoire ranks of inferred template counts. In a later analysis, generation probabilities were computed using a VDJ recombination model fitted to out-of-frame rearrangements, and the results were checked against IGoR. A later analysis scored TCR-TCR, TCR-HLA and TCR-CMV co-occurrence with hypergeometric tests, applying a repertoire-size bias correction to TCR pairs. False discovery rates were estimated in a later analysis by permuting HLA or CMV assignments 20 times. A later analysis grouped co-occurring TCRs with DBSCAN, adding TCRdist sequence similarity when clustering within HLA-allele-positive subsets. Co-occurrence clustering excluded repertoires with fewer than 30,000 or more than 120,000 public chains, plus five with anomalous nucleotide sharing. The clones in this table, taken by TCRdb from immuneACCESS, are in-frame only. Not every clone is retained; where verified, under half of the shortfall comes from an unresolved V gene, and the cause of the rest is unknown. That table is the source of V, J and clone size, and D and trimming were worked out from the DNA. Recorded for this sample are around 200,000 clones; about 80% of them occurred a single time. Clones ranked in the top ten supply 2% to 2.5% of the sample.

The CDR1 and CDR2 encoded by the germline V gene (reference sequence) are MNHNY and SVGAGI. Including cysteine and phenylalanine, the CDR3 has 15 amino acids. Solely the CDR3 DNA is kept, with 45 bases framed from the first base. V is reduced by 0 bases and J by 3 bases, leaving a spacing of 11 bases between them. The cohort comprised 670 or so healthy bone marrow donors. At the time of sampling, every cohort member was nominally healthy, though immune exposures that went unrecorded were likely present. The donor was CMV seronegative and belonged to the group of several hundred seronegative cohort members. A peripheral blood sample was collected from each donor, and TCR beta sequencing was performed on peripheral blood mononuclear cells. Genomic DNA extraction from the blood cell samples was performed with the Qiagen DNeasy Blood Extraction Kit. This entry belongs to a study of cytomegalovirus exposure and HLA in healthy donors (dated by TCRdb to the late 2010s). About the study as a whole: An earlier analysis of some 600 of the donors reported 276 Gb of sequence data and 95 million to 140 million unique TCR beta sequences obtained from about 200 million T cells. Among the roughly 430 genotyped donors, around 81% belonged to the genetic ancestry cluster associated with self-reported Caucasian donors. In a later analysis, previously published TCR beta repertoires from 550 to 750 donors were re-analyzed and high-resolution HLA genotyping was added so that TCR occurrence patterns could be studied. About 330 gigabases of sequencing data and roughly 80 million unique TCR sequences made up an early release that covered fewer than 650 HLA-typed donors. Several DR-DQ haplotypes were treated as single units for association and clustering because of strong linkage in the cohort. The study aimed to test whether signatures of past pathogen exposure could be identified by cataloging public T cell receptors. Typing coverage varied by locus: about 629-630 donors for A, B, C, DRB1 and DQB1; under 550 for DQA1; approximately 610 for DPA1; roughly 450 for DPB1. Rather than using new phenotypic data, the later analysis identified candidate immune exposures from TCR beta sequences and from how often those sequences occurred across donors. An earlier analysis of some 500 of the donors applied high-throughput TCR beta sequencing to assess whether each TCR beta V gene segment acted as functional or pseudogenic. The study used immunosequencing to profile the T cell repertoires of several hundred subjects and linked those repertoires to cytomegalovirus serostatus. A separate validation cohort of 100 to 150 different subjects was used in addition to the roughly 640-subject first cohort. Across 398 genotyped donors of the cohort, an average of about 240,000 unique TCR beta nucleotide sequences per donor were sequenced, and approximately 17% of those sequences were non-productive. All discovery cohort repertoires had been generated using a single sequencing platform. Class I and class II HLA loci were covered by the typing at four-digit resolution. To predict cytomegalovirus infection status, the study combined high-throughput TCR immunosequencing, statistical association of individual TCRs with disease status, and machine learning. Donor age, sex, ethnicity and CMV serostatus were compiled alongside the repertoire data. In a later genetic analysis, genome-wide SNP genotypes for about three fifths of the roughly 670 donors were used, and that subset was treated as a discovery cohort. General conclusions and limits of the study: The only immune exposure information available for the cohort was CMV serostatus. This cohort had only TCR beta chains sequenced, and the lack of alpha or paired-chain data limited which features could be detected. In both the original and validation cohorts, the classifier was reported to diagnose cytomegalovirus status with high specificity and sensitivity. In vitro tests confirmed that a few of the cytomegalovirus-associated TCR beta chains recognize cytomegalovirus antigens. The sequencing pipeline was judged likely to have produced a cluster of highly shared sequence variants as a technical artifact. The authors suggested that the approach could potentially be extended to other disease states and immunological phenotypes. Some IMGT-functional V segments, including TRBV6-2 and TRBV6-3, could not be distinguished by the 87-base-pair reads and were therefore excluded. According to a later genetic analysis, donors in an Asian-associated ancestry cluster had fewer N-insertions in productive TCRs than the roughly 700-donor mean. According to a later analysis, TCR association rates differed among HLA loci, with DRB1 alleles showing the most associated TCRs and HLA-C alleles showing the fewest. Most CMV-associated TCR beta chains appeared to be HLA-restricted in a later analysis, and the HLA associations seemed to be driven largely by CMV exposure. An earlier analysis of approximately 530 of the donors showed that most TCR beta V segments appeared in productive rearrangements either about 87% or about 30% of the time, which broadly matched IMGT annotations. V-gene and J-gene trimming of TCR beta chains was associated with a missense DCLRE1C variant in a later genetic analysis, and the association was replicated in an independent cohort. While some public TCRs were present in many individuals, most TCR sequences turned up only very rarely across donors. Because counts were too low, 15 to 20 rarely observed V segments, including chromosome 9 orphons, were excluded from the earlier analysis of some 590 of the donors. A further reported finding was that TCR beta sequences accurately predicted the HLA-A and HLA-B alleles for most subjects in the first cohort. Presence/absence analyses assumed roughly uniform sequencing depth across donors, an assumption that may not hold. Because some donors lacked HLA typing at each locus, the association tests relied only on the typed subset. In a later analysis, several top co-occurrence clusters were reported to appear linked to parvovirus B19, influenza, CMV and Epstein-Barr virus. A later analysis associated about 16,000 TCR beta sequences with specific HLA alleles at a false discovery rate of 0.05. In a later analysis, HLA-associated TCR beta chains were found to be more clonally expanded and to have lower generation probabilities than equally common non-associated chains. When HLA alleles, especially DR and DQ, strongly co-occurred, attributing TCR associations to individual alleles was difficult. Linkage disequilibrium might explain the correlated functional status among segregating V segments, but an unknown experimental factor could not be excluded. The study gave a list of over 150 TCR beta chains associated with cytomegalovirus.

Recombination joined TRBV6-6 with TRBJ1-1; a weak D assignment points to TRBD1 (6 bases agree). The sequencing input was PBMCs. The TCR comes from a woman in her fifties or sixties in good health and CMV-seronegative. The DNA is TGTGCCAGCAGTTACTCAACGGACAGTGACACTGAAGCTTTCTTT. It specifies CASSYSTDSDTEAFF.